The 6 T cell receptor beta chains below come from one sample, sequenced in a study of blood T cell repertoires in COVID-19. TCRdb's table, derived via immunoSEQ multiplex PCR, lists solely in-frame clones and lacks some. The profile shows about 250,000 clones, approximately 90% of them singletons. Sample: PBMCs or T cells enriched from blood (not recorded which). These receptors all stem from a man in his late teens or twenties who had recovered from COVID-19.

V gene TRBV28 combines with J gene TRBJ1-4, with a weak D call TRBD1 (6 bases). Trimming cost V 5 bases and J 8 bases, with 18 bases left between them. Germline V gene lookup returns CDR1 MDHEN and CDR2 SYDVKM. This CDR3 region has 15 residues. The CDR3 DNA sequence: TGTGCCAGCAGTGCAAACAGGGTTTTTCGGGAAAAACTGTTTTTT. Translating gives CASSANRVFREKLFF.

V and J are TRBV29-1 and TRBJ2-1; 8 bases are shared with TRBD1. The CDR3 is made up of 11 amino acids. Per the germline V gene, CDR1 is SQVTM and CDR2 is ANQGSEA. The J segment lost 10 bases and the V segment lost 1 base, leaving 0 bases of the junction unmatched. In DNA form, the CDR3 reads TGCAGCGTTGAAGGGACAGGGGAGCAGTTCTTC. Translating it yields CSVEGTGEQFF.

The chain carries TRBV28 and TRBJ1-5; no reliable D call. The germline V and J ends were trimmed by 3 bases and 6 bases, with 12 bases remaining between them. This CDR3 has 14 residues. From germline, CDR1 is MDHEN and CDR2 SYDVKM. The CDR3 loop reads CASSFRELGQPQHF. The CDR3 DNA sequence: TGTGCCAGCAGTTTCCGGGAGCTCGGTCAGCCCCAGCATTTT.

This sequence joins TRBV19 and TRBJ2-2; TRBD1 is a possible D gene (6 bases). V was pared by 8 bases and J by 0 bases, with 10 bases between. Germline V gene lookup returns CDR1 LNHDA and CDR2 SQIVND (reference sequence). The length of the CDR3 is 14 residues. CDR3 nucleotides: TGTGCCAGTCAGGGGATTACGAACACCGGGGAGCTGTTTTTT. Protein: CASQGITNTGELFF. Looking up the rest from reference TRBV19 and TRBJ2-2 gives the full variable domain: DGGITQSPKYLFRKEGQNVTLSCEQNLNHDAMYWYRQDPGQGLRLIYYSQIVNDFQKGDIAEGYSVSREKKESFPLTVTSAQKNPTAFYLCASQGITNTGELFFGEGSRLTVL.

CDR3 residues: CASSQESPYEQYF. The CDR3, as DNA: TGTGCCAGCAGTCAGGAATCGCCCTACGAGCAGTACTTC. The chain uses TRBV6-5 and TRBJ2-7; D is ambiguous. The V and J ends lost 5 bases and 2 bases respectively, with 10 bases between them. The V gene's germline CDR1 is MNHEY and CDR2 SVGAGI. The length of the CDR3 is 13 residues.

The chain employs TRBV15 and TRBJ2-3; D may be TRBD2 (6 bases). This CDR3 has 16 amino acids. Germline V CDR1 and CDR2: LNHNV, YYDKDF (reference sequence). Trimming pared 2 bases from V and 5 bases from J, leaving 17 bases between. The CDR3 coding sequence is TGTGCCACCAGCAGAACCCCCCGGAGGGTGGAAGATACGCAGTATTTT. This translates into CATSRTPRRVEDTQYF.